This TCR beta chain was profiled in a study of shared clonotypes between healthy human individuals. With V trimmed by 10 bases and J by 9 bases, 8 bases remained unmatched. The CDR3 length is 12 residues. Germline CDR1 LNHDA, CDR2 SQIVND (reference sequence). The data were produced by immunoSEQ multiplex PCR, yet TCRdb's version contains in-frame clones alone and is incomplete. The table has approximately 2.1 million clones, just over 90% seen once. The chain uses TRBV19 and TRBJ1-5, with 8 bases lining up with TRBD1. The TCR originated in a man aged 18 to 35 in good health. Some clones in this sample may be carry-over from other donors' samples. Specimen: naive CD4+ T cells from PBMCs. The subset here: CD45RA+ positively selected. CDR3 sequence reads: CAIGQGQGPQHF. The CDR3 region has the DNA TGTGCCATCGGACAGGGACAAGGGCCCCAGCATTTT.